This TCR beta chain was sequenced during a study of Tregs in tolerant kidney transplant recipients (dated by TCRdb to the late 2010s). For the study in its entirety: Transplants used related donors with nonmyeloablative bone marrow transplantation; mixed chimerism was transient in the human trials. For 15 to 20 days, sorted recipient Tregs were cultured with IL-2 and irradiated activated donor B cells, with a restimulation on day 11. Once the B cell culture was finished, the cells were sorted into two populations: CD4+CD8-CD25+CD127- and CD4+CD8-4-1BB+CD40L-. Activated donor B cells were produced by an approximately 10-day culture on irradiated CD40L-expressing 3T3 cells in the presence of cyclosporin A and IL-4. Additional Treg samples were obtained from a roughly 3-day mixed lymphocyte reaction with belatacept, with some samples followed by a roughly five-day donor restimulation, before recipient CD4+CD25+CD127- cells were sorted. Antibodies distinguished recipient from donor cells when sorting primary belatacept mixed lymphocyte reaction cultures. TCRbeta sequencing was used in the study to identify donor-specific regulatory T cells before combined kidney and bone marrow transplantation, and the identified cells were then tracked after transplant.

For TCRbeta CDR3 sequencing, genomic DNA from the sorted cells was extracted using the QIAGEN DNeasy Blood and Tissue Kit. High-throughput TCRbeta CDR3 sequencing was carried out commercially through immunoSEQ, with PCR amplification with bias correction and internal controls included. The study's own analysis went as follows. A unique productive TCRbeta sequence was defined by the CDR3 nucleotide sequence when primers matched, and otherwise by the CDR3 amino acid sequence together with the Vbeta and Jbeta genes. Donor-reactive sequences were defined as at least 5-fold expanded in CFSE-low cells versus unstimulated cells, with frequency of at least 0.01% in CFSE-low cells. Jensen-Shannon divergence calculated on the top 100 TCRbeta sequences ranked by frequency was used to measure repertoire divergence. For samples with multiple sequencing runs, sorting error was corrected separately for each run before the runs were pooled. In TCRdb, the immuneACCESS table is reduced to in-frame sequences with V and J assigned. These tables do not hold every clone; where another copy was compared, an unresolved V gene accounts for under half, and the others remain unexplained. The V and J calls and clone size are taken from that table; D and trimming were inferred from the DNA. This sample gives around 11,000 clones in total; under 95% of them show up just once. About 6% of the sample is held by the ten biggest clonotypes.

Details on this clone: The antigen this receptor binds is unknown. No much larger clonotype is one base removed from it; base qualities were not supplied.

General study outcomes and caveats: For some patients, the PCR primers changed as time went on, which meant samples from those patients could not be compared with one another at the nucleotide level. Biological reproducibility was not examined directly, but technical replication error appeared to be minimal. The most biologically relevant and donor-specific TCRbeta repertoire appeared to be identified by expanding Tregs with activated donor B cells. Donor-specific Treg expansion exceeded global Treg expansion in tolerant patients, suggesting antigen-driven rather than nonspecific expansion. The study was limited by small patient numbers, and the findings need validation in larger populations and under other immunosuppression protocols.

The meaning of the sample's time point label: blood sample drawn before combined kidney and bone marrow transplant. Patients were 4 combined kidney and bone marrow transplant recipients from the ITN036ST trial, and only these trial subjects had samples available. Healthy control blood was processed by Ficoll density gradient to PBMCs and cryopreserved; patient PBMCs were collected before and after transplant. The CDR3, cysteine through phenylalanine, is 13 amino acids long. The sequence is cut down to CDR3 DNA, 39 bases in frame from base 1. Trimming removed 9 bases from V and 3 bases from J; the gene matches leave 5 bases unexplained. The germline V gene provides CDR1 MNHEY and CDR2 SVGAGI.

The sample here was Tregs from blood cultured with allogeneic cells, taken before the transplant. The chain couples TRBV6-5 to TRBJ1-3; TRBD1 fits 7 bases in the junction. The receptor was derived from a human patient who received a combined kidney and bone marrow transplant. The CDR3 protein is CASGQDYGNTIYF. The DNA is as follows: TGTGCCAGTGGACAGGATTATGGAAACACCATATATTTT.